The entry below gives a single TCR beta chain sequence along with its context. What it binds is not known. The method was immunoSEQ multiplex PCR; TCRdb's version includes in-frame clones alone and lacks a portion of them. The data hold 65,000 to 95,000 clones, with around 88% observed a single time. The CDR3 length is 17 residues. V shed 4 bases and J shed 3 bases, with 19 bases lying between them. This entry is derived from a study of OX40 agonist ivuxolimab in advanced cancers. Study findings and constraints: At 0.1 to 3.0 mg/kg, clonal expansion of CD4+ and CD8+ blood T cells had occurred by week 6. Researchers report that CD8+ T cells had, on average, more expanded clones than CD4+.

The TCR originated in an adult with an advanced solid tumor such as melanoma, head and neck, liver or kidney cancer. The chain uses TRBV23-1 and TRBJ1-5; no reliable D call. TRBV23-1 qualifies as an ORF whose function is uncertain. The sequenced sample was CD4+ or CD8+ T cells sorted from blood, obtained in a trial of the OX40 agonist ivuxolimab. CDR3 region: CASSRQLKVVDNQPQHF. DNA for the CDR3: TGCGCCAGCAGTCGGCAGCTAAAGGTTGTAGACAATCAGCCCCAGCATTTT.